A selection of T cell receptor beta chains follows, all from one sample in a study of CD8 T cells in ankylosing spondylitis. Each CDR3 protein is one row after TCRdb ran MiXCR on the 5' RACE reads. In the table there are 150,000 to 200,000 distinct CDR3 sequences, under 15% of which are singletons. Material for sequencing was blood, either unsorted or a sorted T cell fraction (not recorded which). The source is a female donor with ankylosing spondylitis or in good health (not recorded which). The CDR3 runs from the conserved cysteine through the conserved F or W. A D gene is named only where the DNA matches it firmly. Size values are once, few and many counts, or a class for expanded clones, and some rows have none.

v_gene: TRBV12-3/TRBV12-4
len: 13
d_gene: .
abundance: .
j_gene: TRBJ1-3
CDR3aa: CASSFRVGRTIYF
CDR3nt: TGTGCCAGCAGTTTTCGGGTGGGAAGGACCATATATTTT

v_gene: TRBV4-3
len: 17
d_gene: .
abundance: .
j_gene: TRBJ2-1
CDR3aa: CASSQGVARPSYNEQFF
CDR3nt: TGCGCCAGCAGCCAAGGGGTCGCGAGACCCTCCTACAATGAGCAGTTCTTC

v_gene: TRBV20-1
len: 13
d_gene: .
abundance: many
j_gene: TRBJ2-4
CDR3aa: CSARDLAKNIQYF
CDR3nt: TGCAGTGCTAGAGACCTCGCCAAAAACATTCAGTACTTC

v_gene: TRBV12-3/TRBV12-4
len: 12
d_gene: .
abundance: .
j_gene: TRBJ2-5
CDR3aa: CASSEIQETQYF
CDR3nt: TGTGCCAGCAGTGAGATACAAGAGACCCAGTACTTC

v_gene: TRBV25-1
len: 13
d_gene: .
abundance: many
j_gene: TRBJ2-7
CDR3aa: CASSSRGNSEQYF
CDR3nt: TGTGCCAGCAGTTCCAGGGGTAATAGCGAGCAGTACTTC

v_gene: TRBV5-1
len: 9
d_gene: .
abundance: few
j_gene: TRBJ2-5
CDR3aa: CASQETQYF
CDR3nt: TGCGCCAGCCAAGAGACCCAGTACTTC

v_gene: TRBV6-5
len: 13
d_gene: .
abundance: many
j_gene: TRBJ2-1
CDR3aa: CASSYPSQNEQFF
CDR3nt: TGTGCCAGCAGTTACCCCTCGCAAAATGAGCAGTTCTTC

v_gene: TRBV5-6
len: 14
d_gene: TRBD1
abundance: .
j_gene: TRBJ1-6
CDR3aa: CASSEDRRNSPLHF
CDR3nt: TGTGCCAGCAGCGAGGACAGGCGGAATTCACCCCTCCACTTT

v_gene: TRBV5-6
len: 14
d_gene: TRBD2
abundance: .
j_gene: TRBJ2-7
CDR3aa: CASSFPGLAYEQYF
CDR3nt: TGTGCCAGCAGCTTTCCGGGACTAGCTTACGAGCAGTACTTC

v_gene: TRBV3-1
len: 15
d_gene: .
abundance: many
j_gene: TRBJ2-1
CDR3aa: CASSQWAGRLNEQFF
CDR3nt: TGTGCCAGCAGCCAATGGGCGGGCCGGCTCAATGAGCAGTTCTTC

v_gene: TRBV20-1
len: 17
d_gene: TRBD2
abundance: many
j_gene: TRBJ2-3
CDR3aa: CSAPTGLAGGHPDTQYF
CDR3nt: TGCAGTGCCCCCACCGGACTAGCGGGAGGGCACCCAGATACGCAGTATTTT

v_gene: TRBV27
len: 16
d_gene: .
abundance: many
j_gene: TRBJ2-1
CDR3aa: CASSSPPGRGGDEQFF
CDR3nt: TGTGCCAGCAGTTCCCCACCCGGCAGGGGAGGTGATGAGCAGTTCTTC

v_gene: TRBV5-1
len: 16
d_gene: TRBD1
abundance: many
j_gene: TRBJ2-1
CDR3aa: CASSFAGTGRNNEQFF
CDR3nt: TGCGCCAGCAGCTTTGCCGGGACAGGGAGGAACAATGAGCAGTTCTTC

v_gene: TRBV4-2
len: 14
d_gene: .
abundance: few
j_gene: TRBJ2-1
CDR3aa: CASARYSGNNEQFF
CDR3nt: TGTGCCAGCGCTCGCTATTCCGGGAACAATGAGCAGTTCTTC

v_gene: TRBV6-1
len: 14
d_gene: .
abundance: many
j_gene: TRBJ1-2
CDR3aa: CASRSGEESYGYTF
CDR3nt: TGTGCCAGCAGGTCAGGGGAAGAAAGCTATGGCTACACCTTC

v_gene: TRBV7-2
len: 14
d_gene: TRBD2
abundance: .
j_gene: TRBJ2-1
CDR3aa: CASSLAGIGNEQFF
CDR3nt: TGTGCCAGCAGCCTAGCGGGGATAGGGAATGAGCAGTTCTTC

v_gene: TRBV11-2
len: 18
d_gene: .
abundance: .
j_gene: TRBJ2-2
CDR3aa: CASSLERVGKAGTGELFF
CDR3nt: TGTGCCAGCAGCTTAGAGAGGGTGGGAAAAGCCGGCACCGGGGAGCTGTTTTTT

v_gene: TRBV12-3/TRBV12-4
len: 13
d_gene: .
abundance: many
j_gene: TRBJ1-2
CDR3aa: CASSFSEWAGYTF
CDR3nt: TGTGCCAGCAGTTTCAGTGAGTGGGCTGGCTACACCTTC

v_gene: TRBV28
len: 17
d_gene: TRBD1
abundance: many
j_gene: TRBJ2-3
CDR3aa: CASNPSRDRVSPDTQYF
CDR3nt: TGTGCCAGCAATCCCTCACGGGACAGGGTCTCCCCAGATACGCAGTATTTT

v_gene: TRBV4-3
len: 15
d_gene: .
abundance: once
j_gene: TRBJ2-3
CDR3aa: CASSHGLQDTDTQYF
CDR3nt: TGCGCCAGCAGCCATGGGCTTCAGGACACAGATACGCAGTATTTT

v_gene: TRBV9
len: 14
d_gene: .
abundance: many
j_gene: TRBJ2-7
CDR3aa: CASSVDSAAGEQYF
CDR3nt: TGTGCCAGCAGCGTAGATTCTGCCGCGGGCGAGCAGTACTTC

v_gene: TRBV7-9
len: 13
d_gene: .
abundance: .
j_gene: TRBJ2-2
CDR3aa: CASSLDMGGELFF
CDR3nt: TGTGCCAGCAGCTTAGATATGGGCGGGGAGCTGTTTTTT

v_gene: TRBV10-3
len: 16
d_gene: TRBD1
abundance: few
j_gene: TRBJ2-6
CDR3aa: CASTAGGTSGANVLTF
CDR3nt: TGTGCCAGTACAGCAGGGGGAACCTCTGGGGCCAACGTCCTGACTTTC

v_gene: TRBV5-1
len: 16
d_gene: TRBD1
abundance: many
j_gene: TRBJ1-4
CDR3aa: CASSLQPGQGNEKLFF
CDR3nt: TGCGCCAGCAGCTTACAACCGGGACAGGGAAATGAAAAACTGTTTTTT

v_gene: TRBV20-1
len: 15
d_gene: TRBD2
abundance: .
j_gene: TRBJ2-1
CDR3aa: CSARQAGRSYNEQFF
CDR3nt: TGCAGTGCTAGACAGGCCGGGAGGTCCTACAATGAGCAGTTCTTC

v_gene: TRBV9
len: 15
d_gene: .
abundance: many
j_gene: TRBJ2-2
CDR3aa: CASSLSNRGTGELFF
CDR3nt: TGTGCCAGCAGCCTTTCCAATCGGGGCACCGGGGAGCTGTTTTTT

v_gene: TRBV6-5
len: 12
d_gene: .
abundance: many
j_gene: TRBJ1-2
CDR3aa: CASSDRTYGYTF
CDR3nt: TGTGCCAGCAGCGACAGGACCTATGGCTACACCTTC

v_gene: TRBV2
len: 17
d_gene: TRBD2
abundance: many
j_gene: TRBJ2-1
CDR3aa: CASSEDAGGPAVDEQFF
CDR3nt: TGTGCCAGCAGTGAAGATGCGGGAGGGCCCGCGGTCGATGAGCAGTTCTTC

v_gene: TRBV11-2
len: 16
d_gene: TRBD2
abundance: few
j_gene: TRBJ2-1
CDR3aa: CASSLGVAGGVDEQFF
CDR3nt: TGTGCCAGCAGCTTAGGTGTAGCGGGAGGTGTGGATGAGCAGTTCTTC

v_gene: TRBV5-1
len: 15
d_gene: TRBD2
abundance: few
j_gene: TRBJ2-1
CDR3aa: CASSGGLAEYNEQFF
CDR3nt: TGCGCCAGCAGCGGAGGACTAGCGGAATACAATGAGCAGTTCTTC

v_gene: TRBV7-9
len: 12
d_gene: .
abundance: few
j_gene: TRBJ2-7
CDR3aa: CASQVYSYEQYF
CDR3nt: TGTGCCAGTCAGGTTTACTCCTACGAGCAGTACTTC

v_gene: TRBV5-5
len: 15
d_gene: TRBD1
abundance: .
j_gene: TRBJ1-5
CDR3aa: CASSLGQGGYQPQHF
CDR3nt: TGTGCCAGCAGCCTAGGACAGGGGGGGTATCAGCCCCAGCATTTT

v_gene: TRBV12-3/TRBV12-4
len: 14
d_gene: .
abundance: many
j_gene: TRBJ1-6
CDR3aa: CASNLRGGDSPLHF
CDR3nt: TGTGCCAGCAACTTACGCGGTGGGGATTCACCCCTCCACTTT

v_gene: TRBV2
len: 15
d_gene: TRBD1
abundance: many
j_gene: TRBJ2-4
CDR3aa: CASRHRGPAKNIQYF
CDR3nt: TGTGCCAGCAGGCACAGGGGGCCGGCCAAAAACATTCAGTACTTC

v_gene: TRBV29-1
len: 11
d_gene: .
abundance: many
j_gene: TRBJ2-7
CDR3aa: CSVGRVYEQYF
CDR3nt: TGCAGCGTTGGTCGTGTCTACGAGCAGTACTTC

v_gene: TRBV7-2
len: 16
d_gene: TRBD2
abundance: .
j_gene: TRBJ2-7
CDR3aa: CASALAGQGQAYEQYF
CDR3nt: TGTGCCAGCGCGCTAGCGGGACAAGGACAAGCCTACGAGCAGTACTTC

v_gene: TRBV12-3/TRBV12-4
len: 15
d_gene: TRBD2
abundance: many
j_gene: TRBJ2-1
CDR3aa: CASTLGLAGYNEQFF
CDR3nt: TGTGCCAGCACCCTGGGACTAGCGGGGTACAATGAGCAGTTCTTC

v_gene: TRBV11-2
len: 15
d_gene: TRBD1
abundance: many
j_gene: TRBJ1-6
CDR3aa: CASSSWDSQNSPLHF
CDR3nt: TGTGCCAGCAGCTCGTGGGACAGCCAAAATTCACCCCTCCACTTT

v_gene: TRBV5-6
len: 15
d_gene: TRBD1
abundance: few
j_gene: TRBJ1-2
CDR3aa: CASSFTGTVNYGYTF
CDR3nt: TGTGCCAGCAGCTTTACCGGGACAGTTAACTATGGCTACACCTTC

v_gene: TRBV7-8
len: 15
d_gene: TRBD1
abundance: few
j_gene: TRBJ2-2
CDR3aa: CASRRTGGNTGELFF
CDR3nt: TGTGCCAGCAGGAGGACAGGGGGGAACACCGGGGAGCTGTTTTTT

v_gene: TRBV5-5
len: 15
d_gene: .
abundance: .
j_gene: TRBJ2-1
CDR3aa: CASSLEQAAKVEQFF
CDR3nt: TGTGCCAGCAGCTTGGAGCAGGCTGCCAAAGTAGAGCAGTTCTTC

v_gene: TRBV3-1
len: 19
d_gene: .
abundance: few
j_gene: TRBJ2-7
CDR3aa: CASSQRRGHGGRGSYEQYF
CDR3nt: TGTGCCAGCAGCCAGCGAAGAGGGCACGGGGGCAGGGGGAGCTACGAGCAGTACTTC

v_gene: TRBV7-9
len: 12
d_gene: .
abundance: many
j_gene: TRBJ1-1
CDR3aa: CASSQDTAEAFF
CDR3nt: TGTGCCAGCAGCCAGGACACTGCTGAAGCTTTCTTT

v_gene: TRBV18
len: 15
d_gene: .
abundance: .
j_gene: TRBJ2-5
CDR3aa: CASSPQAVRGETQYF
CDR3nt: TGTGCCAGCTCACCACAGGCTGTCCGCGGGGAGACCCAGTACTTC

v_gene: TRBV12-3/TRBV12-4
len: 13
d_gene: .
abundance: many
j_gene: TRBJ1-4
CDR3aa: CASSLRGKGVLFF
CDR3nt: TGTGCCAGCAGTTTAAGGGGAAAGGGTGTACTGTTTTTT

v_gene: TRBV28
len: 11
d_gene: .
abundance: .
j_gene: TRBJ2-1
CDR3aa: CASSSPGRQFF
CDR3nt: TGTGCCAGCAGTTCCCCAGGGAGGCAGTTCTTC

v_gene: TRBV5-1
len: 15
d_gene: .
abundance: many
j_gene: TRBJ2-2
CDR3aa: CASSLSATNTGELFF
CDR3nt: TGCGCCAGCAGCTTGTCAGCCACGAACACCGGGGAGCTGTTTTTT

v_gene: TRBV7-8
len: 14
d_gene: .
abundance: many
j_gene: TRBJ2-7
CDR3aa: CASSPDQGKGGQYF
CDR3nt: TGTGCCAGCAGCCCTGATCAGGGAAAGGGCGGGCAGTACTTC

v_gene: TRBV7-8
len: 13
d_gene: TRBD1
abundance: few
j_gene: TRBJ1-1
CDR3aa: CASNYLGQVEAFF
CDR3nt: TGTGCCAGCAACTACCTAGGACAGGTTGAAGCTTTCTTT

v_gene: TRBV7-8
len: 16
d_gene: TRBD2
abundance: many
j_gene: TRBJ2-3
CDR3aa: CASSLAIAGVGDTQYF
CDR3nt: TGTGCCAGCAGCTTAGCTATAGCGGGAGTTGGAGATACGCAGTATTTT

v_gene: TRBV24-1
len: 16
d_gene: TRBD2
abundance: many
j_gene: TRBJ2-1
CDR3aa: CATSDPTSGIYNEQFF
CDR3nt: TGTGCCACCAGTGATCCAACAAGCGGGATTTACAATGAGCAGTTCTTC

v_gene: TRBV27
len: 18
d_gene: TRBD2
abundance: many
j_gene: TRBJ2-3
CDR3aa: CASSLKLAGQSRTDTQYF
CDR3nt: TGTGCCAGCAGTTTAAAACTAGCGGGTCAGTCGAGGACAGATACGCAGTATTTT

v_gene: TRBV29-1
len: 12
d_gene: .
abundance: .
j_gene: TRBJ2-1
CDR3aa: CSVRRGTYEQFF
CDR3nt: TGCAGCGTTCGTAGAGGGACTTATGAGCAGTTCTTC

v_gene: TRBV10-3
len: 13
d_gene: .
abundance: many
j_gene: TRBJ2-7
CDR3aa: CAISDTGSHEQYF
CDR3nt: TGTGCCATCAGTGATACAGGGTCCCACGAGCAGTACTTC

v_gene: TRBV27
len: 12
d_gene: .
abundance: many
j_gene: TRBJ1-2
CDR3aa: CAVTQGMDGYTF
CDR3nt: TGTGCCGTCACCCAGGGGATGGATGGCTACACCTTC

v_gene: TRBV29-1
len: 12
d_gene: .
abundance: many
j_gene: TRBJ2-1
CDR3aa: CSVPKSGNEQFF
CDR3nt: TGCAGCGTGCCAAAGTCCGGCAATGAGCAGTTCTTC

v_gene: TRBV20-1
len: 15
d_gene: .
abundance: .
j_gene: TRBJ1-5
CDR3aa: CSAREGQTGNQPQHF
CDR3nt: TGCAGTGCTAGAGAGGGGCAGACCGGCAATCAGCCCCAGCATTTT

v_gene: TRBV14
len: 15
d_gene: .
abundance: few
j_gene: TRBJ2-1
CDR3aa: CASSQEVGRWNEQFF
CDR3nt: TGTGCCAGCAGCCAAGAGGTGGGGCGCTGGAATGAGCAGTTCTTC